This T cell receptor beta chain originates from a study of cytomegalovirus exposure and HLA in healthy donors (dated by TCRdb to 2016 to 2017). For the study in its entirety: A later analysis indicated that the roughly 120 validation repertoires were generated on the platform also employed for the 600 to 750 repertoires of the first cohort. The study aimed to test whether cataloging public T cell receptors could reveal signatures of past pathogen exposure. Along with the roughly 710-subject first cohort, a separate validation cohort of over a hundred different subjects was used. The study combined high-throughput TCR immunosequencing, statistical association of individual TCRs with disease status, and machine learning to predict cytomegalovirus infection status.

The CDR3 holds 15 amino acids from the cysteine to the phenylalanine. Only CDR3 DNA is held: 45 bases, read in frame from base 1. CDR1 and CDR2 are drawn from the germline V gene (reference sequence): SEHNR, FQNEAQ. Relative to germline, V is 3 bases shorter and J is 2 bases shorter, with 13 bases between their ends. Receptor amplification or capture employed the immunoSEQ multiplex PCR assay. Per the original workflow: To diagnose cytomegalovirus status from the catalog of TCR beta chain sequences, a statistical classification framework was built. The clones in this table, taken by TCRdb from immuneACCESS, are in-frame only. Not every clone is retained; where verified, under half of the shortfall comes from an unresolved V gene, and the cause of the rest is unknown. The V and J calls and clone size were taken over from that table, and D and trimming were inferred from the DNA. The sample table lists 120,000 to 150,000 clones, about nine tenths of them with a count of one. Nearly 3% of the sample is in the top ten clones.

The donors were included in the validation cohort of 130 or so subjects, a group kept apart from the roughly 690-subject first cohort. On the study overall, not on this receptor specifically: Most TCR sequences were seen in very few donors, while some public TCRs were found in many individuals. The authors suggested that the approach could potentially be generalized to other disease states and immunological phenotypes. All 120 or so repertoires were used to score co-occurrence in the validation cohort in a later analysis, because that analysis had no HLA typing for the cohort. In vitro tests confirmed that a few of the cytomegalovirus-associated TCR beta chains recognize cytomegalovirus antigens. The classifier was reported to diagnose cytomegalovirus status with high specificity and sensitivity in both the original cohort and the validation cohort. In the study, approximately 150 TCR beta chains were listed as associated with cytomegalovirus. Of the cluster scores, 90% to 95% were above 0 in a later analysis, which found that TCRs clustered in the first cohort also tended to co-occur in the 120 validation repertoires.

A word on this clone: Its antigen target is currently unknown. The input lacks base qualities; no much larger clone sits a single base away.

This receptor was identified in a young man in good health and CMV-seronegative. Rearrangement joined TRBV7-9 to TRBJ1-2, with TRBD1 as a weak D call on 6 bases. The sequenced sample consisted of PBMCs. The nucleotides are TGTGCCAGCAGCTTCTCCGGGACACCCAACTATGGCTACACCTTC. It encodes CASSFSGTPNYGYTF.